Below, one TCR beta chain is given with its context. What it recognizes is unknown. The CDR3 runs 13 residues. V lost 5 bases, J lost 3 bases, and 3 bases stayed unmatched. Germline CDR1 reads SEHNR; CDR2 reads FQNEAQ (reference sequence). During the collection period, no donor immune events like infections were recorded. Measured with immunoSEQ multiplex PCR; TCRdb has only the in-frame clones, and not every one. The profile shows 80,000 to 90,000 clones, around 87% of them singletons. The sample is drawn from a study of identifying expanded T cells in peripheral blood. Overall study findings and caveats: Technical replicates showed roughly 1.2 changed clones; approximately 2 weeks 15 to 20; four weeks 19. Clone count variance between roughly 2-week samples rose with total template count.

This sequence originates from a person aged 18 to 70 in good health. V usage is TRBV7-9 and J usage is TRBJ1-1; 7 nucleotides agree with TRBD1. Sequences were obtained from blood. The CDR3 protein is CASSRDRDTEAFF. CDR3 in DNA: TGTGCCAGCAGCAGGGACAGAGACACTGAAGCTTTCTTT.